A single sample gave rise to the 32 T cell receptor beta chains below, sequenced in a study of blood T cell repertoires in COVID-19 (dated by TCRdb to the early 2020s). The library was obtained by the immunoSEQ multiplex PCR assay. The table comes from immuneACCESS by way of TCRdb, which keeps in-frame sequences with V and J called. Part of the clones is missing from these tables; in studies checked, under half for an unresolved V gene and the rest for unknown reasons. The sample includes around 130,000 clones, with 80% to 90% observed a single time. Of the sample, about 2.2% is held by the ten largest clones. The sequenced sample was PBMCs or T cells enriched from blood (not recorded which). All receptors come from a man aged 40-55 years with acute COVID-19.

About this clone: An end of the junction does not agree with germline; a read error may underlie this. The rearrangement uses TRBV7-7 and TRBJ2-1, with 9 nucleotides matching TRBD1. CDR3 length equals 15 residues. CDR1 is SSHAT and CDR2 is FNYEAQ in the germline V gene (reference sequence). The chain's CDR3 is CASSLGQGTYNEQFF. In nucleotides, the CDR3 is TGTGCTAGCAGCTTGGGACAGGGAACCTACAATGAGCAGTTCTTC.

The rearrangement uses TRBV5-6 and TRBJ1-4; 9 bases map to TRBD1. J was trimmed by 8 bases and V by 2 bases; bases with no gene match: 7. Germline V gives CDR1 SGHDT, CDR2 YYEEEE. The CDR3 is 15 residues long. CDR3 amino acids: CASSFPTGGVEKLFF. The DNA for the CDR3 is TGTGCCAGCAGCTTCCCGACAGGGGGAGTGGAAAAACTGTTTTTT.

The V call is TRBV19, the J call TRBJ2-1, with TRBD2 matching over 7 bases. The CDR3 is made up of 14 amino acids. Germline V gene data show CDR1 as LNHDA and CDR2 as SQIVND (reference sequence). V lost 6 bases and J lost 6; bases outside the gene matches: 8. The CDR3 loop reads CASRASGGANEQFF. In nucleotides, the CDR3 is TGTGCCAGTAGGGCTAGCGGAGGGGCCAATGAGCAGTTCTTC.

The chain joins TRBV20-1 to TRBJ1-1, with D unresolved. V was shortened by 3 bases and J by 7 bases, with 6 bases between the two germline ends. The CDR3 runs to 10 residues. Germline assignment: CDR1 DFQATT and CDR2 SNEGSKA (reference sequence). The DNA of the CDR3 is TGCAGTGCTAGTTCCAATGAAGCTTTCTTT. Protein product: CSASSNEAFF.

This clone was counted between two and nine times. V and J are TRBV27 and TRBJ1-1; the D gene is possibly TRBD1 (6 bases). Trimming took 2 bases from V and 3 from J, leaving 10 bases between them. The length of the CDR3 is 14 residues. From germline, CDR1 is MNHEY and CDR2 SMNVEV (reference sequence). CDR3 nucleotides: TGTGCCAGCAGTTTAGCGGGGGGGCACACTGAAGCTTTCTTT. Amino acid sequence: CASSLAGGHTEAFF.

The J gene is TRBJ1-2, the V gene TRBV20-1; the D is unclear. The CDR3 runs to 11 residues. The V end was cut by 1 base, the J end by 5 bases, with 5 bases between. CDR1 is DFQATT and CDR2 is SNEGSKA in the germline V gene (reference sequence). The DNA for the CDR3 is TGCAGTGCTAGAGTTCCGTATGGCTACACCTTC. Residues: CSARVPYGYTF.

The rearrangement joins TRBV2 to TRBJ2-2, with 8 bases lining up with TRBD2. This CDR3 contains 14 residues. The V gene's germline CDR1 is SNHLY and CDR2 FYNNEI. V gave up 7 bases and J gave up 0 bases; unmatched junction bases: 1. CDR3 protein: CASTTSANTGELFF. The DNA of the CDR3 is TGTGCCAGCACGACTAGCGCGAACACCGGGGAGCTGTTTTTT.

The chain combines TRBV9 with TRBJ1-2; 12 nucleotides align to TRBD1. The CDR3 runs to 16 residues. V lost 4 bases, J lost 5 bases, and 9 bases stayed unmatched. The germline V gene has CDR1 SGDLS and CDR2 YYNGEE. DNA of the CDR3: TGTGCCAGCAGCCGAGGGACAGGGGGCGGAGGGTATGGCTACACCTTC. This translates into CASSRGTGGGGYGYTF. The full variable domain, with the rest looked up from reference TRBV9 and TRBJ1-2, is DSGVTQTPKHLITATGQRVTLRCSPRSGDLSVYWYQQSLDQGLQFLIQYYNGEERAKGNILERFSAQQFPDLHSELNLSSLELGDSALYFCASSRGTGGGGYGYTFGSGTRLTVV.

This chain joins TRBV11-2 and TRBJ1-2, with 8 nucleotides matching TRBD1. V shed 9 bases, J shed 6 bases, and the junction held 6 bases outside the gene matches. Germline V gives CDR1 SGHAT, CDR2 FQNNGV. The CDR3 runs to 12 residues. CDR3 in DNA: TGTGCCAGGACAGGGGAGTTGCATGGCTACACCTTC. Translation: CARTGELHGYTF.

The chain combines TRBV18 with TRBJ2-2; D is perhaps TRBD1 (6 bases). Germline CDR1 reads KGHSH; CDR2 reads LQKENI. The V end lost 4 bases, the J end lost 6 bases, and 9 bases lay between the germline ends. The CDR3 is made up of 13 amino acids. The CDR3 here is CASSQGTSGELFF. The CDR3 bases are TGTGCCAGCTCACAGGGGACATCCGGGGAGCTGTTTTTT. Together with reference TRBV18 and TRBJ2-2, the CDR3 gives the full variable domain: NAGVMQNPRHLVRRRGQEARLRCSPMKGHSHVYWYRQLPEEGLKFMVYLQKENIIDESGMPKERFSAEFPKEGPSILRIQQVVRGDSAAYFCASSQGTSGELFFGEGSRLTVL.

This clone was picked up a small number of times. The CDR3, as DNA: TGCGCCAGCAGCTTGGGGACAGGGGCAACTAATGAAAAACTGTTTTTT. Amino acid sequence: CASSLGTGATNEKLFF. The V call is TRBV5-1, the J call TRBJ1-4; 9 nucleotides match TRBD1. Germline CDR1 and CDR2: SGHRS and YFSETQ. The trim removed 0 bases at V and 0 bases at J, leaving 0 bases unmatched. This CDR3 has 16 residues.

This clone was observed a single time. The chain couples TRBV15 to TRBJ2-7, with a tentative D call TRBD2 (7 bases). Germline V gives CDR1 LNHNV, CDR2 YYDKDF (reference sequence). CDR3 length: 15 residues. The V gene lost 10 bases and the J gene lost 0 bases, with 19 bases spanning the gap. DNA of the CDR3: TGTGCCAACAACCCCGAGGGGGGGGACTCCTACGAGCAGTACTTC. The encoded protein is CANNPEGGDSYEQYF.

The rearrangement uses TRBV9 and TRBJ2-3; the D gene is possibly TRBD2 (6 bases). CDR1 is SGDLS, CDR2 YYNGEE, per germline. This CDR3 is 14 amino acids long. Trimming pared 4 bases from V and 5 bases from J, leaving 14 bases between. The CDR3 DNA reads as TGTGCCAGCAGCTTAGGAGGAGGGAGAGATACGCAGTATTTT. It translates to CASSLGGGRDTQYF.

CDR3 loop: CASSSEANQPQHF. The CDR3 nucleotides read TGTGCCAGCAGTTCTGAAGCTAATCAGCCCCAGCATTTT. J is TRBJ1-5 and V is TRBV12-3 or TRBV12-4; D is undetermined. V lost 4 bases to trimming and J lost 4 bases, with 8 bases between them. This CDR3 spans 13 amino acids.

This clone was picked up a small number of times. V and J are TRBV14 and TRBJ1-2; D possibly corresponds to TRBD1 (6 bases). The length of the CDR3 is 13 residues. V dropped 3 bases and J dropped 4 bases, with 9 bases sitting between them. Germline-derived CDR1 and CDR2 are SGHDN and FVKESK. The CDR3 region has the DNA TGTGCCAGCAGCCAGGACAGCTCCTATGGCTACACCTTC. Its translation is CASSQDSSYGYTF.

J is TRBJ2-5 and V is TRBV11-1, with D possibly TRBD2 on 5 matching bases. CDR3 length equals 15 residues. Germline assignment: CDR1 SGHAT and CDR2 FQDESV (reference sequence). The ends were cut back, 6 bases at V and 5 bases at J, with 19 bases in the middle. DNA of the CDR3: TGTGCCAGCAGTCGGACTCCTGCGGGTGTTGAGACCCAGTACTTC. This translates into CASSRTPAGVETQYF.

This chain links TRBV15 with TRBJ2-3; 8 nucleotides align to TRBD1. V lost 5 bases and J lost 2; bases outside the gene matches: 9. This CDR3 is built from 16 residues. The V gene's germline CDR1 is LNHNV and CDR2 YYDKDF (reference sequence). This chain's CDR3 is CATSRWTGRVTDTQYF. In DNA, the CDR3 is TGTGCCACCAGCCGATGGACAGGGCGGGTCACAGATACGCAGTATTTT.

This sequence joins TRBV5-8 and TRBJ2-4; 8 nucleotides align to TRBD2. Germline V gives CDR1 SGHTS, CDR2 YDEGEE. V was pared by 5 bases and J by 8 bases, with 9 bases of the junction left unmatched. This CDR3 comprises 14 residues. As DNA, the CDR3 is TGTGCCAGCAGTTGGAGCGGGAGTGAGGACATTCAGTACTTC. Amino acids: CASSWSGSEDIQYF.

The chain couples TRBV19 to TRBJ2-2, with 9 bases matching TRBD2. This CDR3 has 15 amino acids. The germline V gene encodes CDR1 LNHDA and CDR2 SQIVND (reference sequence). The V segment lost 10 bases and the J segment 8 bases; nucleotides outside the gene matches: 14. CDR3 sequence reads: CATSLGTSLEGELFF. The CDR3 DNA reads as TGTGCCACCAGCCTCGGGACTAGCCTCGAAGGGGAGCTGTTTTTT.

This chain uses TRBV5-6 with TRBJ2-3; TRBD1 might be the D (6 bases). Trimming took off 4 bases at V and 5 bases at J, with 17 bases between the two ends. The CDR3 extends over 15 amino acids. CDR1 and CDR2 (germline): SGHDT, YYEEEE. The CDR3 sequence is CASSRDRWDEDTQYF. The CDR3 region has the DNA TGTGCCAGCAGCCGTGACAGGTGGGACGAAGATACGCAGTATTTT.

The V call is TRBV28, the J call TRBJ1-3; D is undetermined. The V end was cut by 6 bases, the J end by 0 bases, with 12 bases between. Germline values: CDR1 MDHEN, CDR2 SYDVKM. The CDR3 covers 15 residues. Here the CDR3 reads CASRTGSPSGNTIYF. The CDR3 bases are TGTGCCAGCAGGACCGGGAGCCCCTCTGGAAACACCATATATTTT. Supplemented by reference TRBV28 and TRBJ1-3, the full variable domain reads DVKVTQSSRYLVKRTGEKVFLECVQDMDHENMFWYRQDPGLGLRLIYFSYDVKMKEKGDIPEGYSVSREKKERFSLILESASTNQTSMYLCASRTGSPSGNTIYFGEGSWLTVV.

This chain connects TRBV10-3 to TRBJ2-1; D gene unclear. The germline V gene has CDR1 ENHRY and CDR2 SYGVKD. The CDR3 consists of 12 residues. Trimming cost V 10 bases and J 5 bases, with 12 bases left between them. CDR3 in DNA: TGTGCCACTCAATTTTTAGACAATGAGCAGTTCTTC. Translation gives CATQFLDNEQFF.

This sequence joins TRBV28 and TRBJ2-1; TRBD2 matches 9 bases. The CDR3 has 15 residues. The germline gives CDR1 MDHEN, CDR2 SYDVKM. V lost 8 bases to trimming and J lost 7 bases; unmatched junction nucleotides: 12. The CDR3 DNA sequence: TGTGCCAGCTTCCCTGCGGGGGGGCCAAGGAATGAGCAGTTCTTC. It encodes CASFPAGGPRNEQFF. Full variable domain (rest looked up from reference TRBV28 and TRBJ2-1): DVKVTQSSRYLVKRTGEKVFLECVQDMDHENMFWYRQDPGLGLRLIYFSYDVKMKEKGDIPEGYSVSREKKERFSLILESASTNQTSMYLCASFPAGGPRNEQFFGPGTRLTVL.

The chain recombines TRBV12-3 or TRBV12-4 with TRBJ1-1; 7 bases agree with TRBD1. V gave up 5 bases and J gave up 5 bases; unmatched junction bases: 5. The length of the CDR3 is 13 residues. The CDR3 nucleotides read TGTGCCAGCAGTACAGGGGTGAGGACTGAAGCTTTCTTT. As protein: CASSTGVRTEAFF.

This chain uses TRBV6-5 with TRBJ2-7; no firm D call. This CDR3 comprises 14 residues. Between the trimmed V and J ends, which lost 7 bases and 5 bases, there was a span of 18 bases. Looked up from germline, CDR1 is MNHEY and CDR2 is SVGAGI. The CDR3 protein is CASISPGQRNEQYF. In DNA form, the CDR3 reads TGTGCCAGCATTTCCCCCGGTCAGAGGAACGAGCAGTACTTC.

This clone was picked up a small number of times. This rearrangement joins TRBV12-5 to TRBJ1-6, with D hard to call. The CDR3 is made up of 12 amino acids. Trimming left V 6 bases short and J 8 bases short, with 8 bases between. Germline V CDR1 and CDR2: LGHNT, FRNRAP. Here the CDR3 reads CASGTGDSPLHF. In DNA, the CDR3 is TGTGCTAGTGGCACCGGTGATTCACCCCTCCACTTT.

Written as DNA, the CDR3 is TGTGCCAGCAGCCCATCCTCAGGGTTTTGGAACACTGAAGCTTTCTTT. Translation gives CASSPSSGFWNTEAFF. The V call is TRBV13, the J call TRBJ1-1, with D maybe TRBD1 (5 bases). V lost 5 bases and J lost 1, with 17 bases in between. This CDR3 is built from 16 residues. Germline values: CDR1 PRHDT, CDR2 FYEKMQ (reference sequence).

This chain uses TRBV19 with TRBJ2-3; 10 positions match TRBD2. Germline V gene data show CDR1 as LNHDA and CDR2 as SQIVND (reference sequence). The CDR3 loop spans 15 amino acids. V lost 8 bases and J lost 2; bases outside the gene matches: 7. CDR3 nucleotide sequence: TGTGCCAGTCAGGGACTAGCGATCAACACAGATACGCAGTATTTT. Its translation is CASQGLAINTDTQYF.

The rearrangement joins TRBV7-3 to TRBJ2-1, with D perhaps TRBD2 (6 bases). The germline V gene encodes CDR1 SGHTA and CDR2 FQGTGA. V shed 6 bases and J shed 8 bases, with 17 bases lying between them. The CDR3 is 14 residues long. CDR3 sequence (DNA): TGTGCCAGCAGTCCTTCGGGAGTCCAGGATGAGCAGTTCTTC. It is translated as CASSPSGVQDEQFF.

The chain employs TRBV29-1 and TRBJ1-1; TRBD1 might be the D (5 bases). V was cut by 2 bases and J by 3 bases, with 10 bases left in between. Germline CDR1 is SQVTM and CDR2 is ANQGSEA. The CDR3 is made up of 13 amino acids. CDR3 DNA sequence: TGCAGCGTTGAAAGGGAGGGACACACTGAAGCTTTCTTT. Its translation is CSVEREGHTEAFF.

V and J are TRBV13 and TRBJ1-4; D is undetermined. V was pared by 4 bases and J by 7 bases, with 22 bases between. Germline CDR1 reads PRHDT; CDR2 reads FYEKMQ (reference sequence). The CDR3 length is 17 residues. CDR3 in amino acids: CASSSGAGTVNSEKLFF. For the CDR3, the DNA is TGTGCCAGCAGCTCGGGAGCGGGAACGGTGAATAGTGAAAAACTGTTTTTT.

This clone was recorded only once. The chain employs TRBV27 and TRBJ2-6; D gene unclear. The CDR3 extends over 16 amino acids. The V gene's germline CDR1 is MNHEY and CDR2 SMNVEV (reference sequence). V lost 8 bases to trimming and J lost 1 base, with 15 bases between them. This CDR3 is CASRLYPRSGANVLTF. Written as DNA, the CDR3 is TGTGCCAGCCGCCTCTACCCTCGGTCTGGGGCCAACGTCCTGACTTTC.